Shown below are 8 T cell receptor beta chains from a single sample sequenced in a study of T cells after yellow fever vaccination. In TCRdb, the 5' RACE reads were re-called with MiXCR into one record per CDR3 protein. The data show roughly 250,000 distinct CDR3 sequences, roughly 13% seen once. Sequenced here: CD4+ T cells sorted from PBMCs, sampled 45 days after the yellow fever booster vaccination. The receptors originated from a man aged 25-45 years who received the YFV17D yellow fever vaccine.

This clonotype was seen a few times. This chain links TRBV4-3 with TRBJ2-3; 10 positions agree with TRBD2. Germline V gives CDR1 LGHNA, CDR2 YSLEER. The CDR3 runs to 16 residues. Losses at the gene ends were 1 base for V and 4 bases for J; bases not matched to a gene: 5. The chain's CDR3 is CASSQASAGGSDTQYF. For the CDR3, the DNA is TGCGCCAGCAGCCAAGCTTCAGCGGGAGGGTCAGATACGCAGTATTTT.

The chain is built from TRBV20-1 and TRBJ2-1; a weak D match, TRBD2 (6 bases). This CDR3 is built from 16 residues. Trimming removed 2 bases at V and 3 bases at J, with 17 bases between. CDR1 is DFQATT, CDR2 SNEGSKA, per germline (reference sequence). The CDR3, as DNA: TGCAGTGCTAGATCATCGGGGAGCGGGCTCTACAATGAGCAGTTCTTC. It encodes CSARSSGSGLYNEQFF.

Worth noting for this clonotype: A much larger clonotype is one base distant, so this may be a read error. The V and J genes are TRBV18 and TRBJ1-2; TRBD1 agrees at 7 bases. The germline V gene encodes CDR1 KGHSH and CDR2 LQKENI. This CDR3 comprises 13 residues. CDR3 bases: TGTACCAGCTCACCGGGACAGAACTATGGCTACACCTTC. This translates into CTSSPGQNYGYTF.

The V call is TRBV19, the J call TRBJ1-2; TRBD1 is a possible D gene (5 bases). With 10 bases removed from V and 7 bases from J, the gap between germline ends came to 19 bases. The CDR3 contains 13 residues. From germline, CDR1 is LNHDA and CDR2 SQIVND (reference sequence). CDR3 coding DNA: TGTGCCACCACCGGTGTCGGGGCTGGTGGCTACACCTTC. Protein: CATTGVGAGGYTF.

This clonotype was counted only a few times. The CDR3 reads CAISKTPSSTDTQYF. CDR3 in DNA: TGTGCCATCAGTAAGACACCCTCTAGCACAGATACGCAGTATTTT. This rearrangement joins TRBV10-3 to TRBJ2-3; D ambiguous. The ends were cut back, 5 bases at V and 0 bases at J, with 12 bases in the middle. The germline gives CDR1 ENHRY, CDR2 SYGVKD. This CDR3 comprises 15 residues.

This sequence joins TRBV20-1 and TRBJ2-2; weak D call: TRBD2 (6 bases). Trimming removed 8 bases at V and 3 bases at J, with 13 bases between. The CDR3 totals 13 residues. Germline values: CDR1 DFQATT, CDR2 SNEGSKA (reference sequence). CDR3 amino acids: CSHRDLHTGELFF. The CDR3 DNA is TGCAGTCACCGGGACTTGCACACCGGGGAGCTGTTTTTT.

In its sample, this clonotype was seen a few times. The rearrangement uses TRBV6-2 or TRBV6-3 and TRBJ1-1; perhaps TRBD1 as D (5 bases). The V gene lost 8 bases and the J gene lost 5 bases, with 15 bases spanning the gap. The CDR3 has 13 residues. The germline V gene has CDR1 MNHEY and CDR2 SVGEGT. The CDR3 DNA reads TGTGCCAGCCGGGGCGGCGGGGATACTGAAGCTTTCTTT. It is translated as CASRGGGDTEAFF.

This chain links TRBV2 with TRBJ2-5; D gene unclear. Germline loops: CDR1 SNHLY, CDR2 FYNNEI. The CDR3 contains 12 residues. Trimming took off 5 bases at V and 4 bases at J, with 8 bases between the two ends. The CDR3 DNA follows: TGTGCCAGCAGTAGGGATGGAGAGACCCAGTACTTC. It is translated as CASSRDGETQYF.